The 30 T cell receptor beta chains in this list originate from one sample, sequenced in a study of regulatory T cells in long-lasting Graves disease. Arm-PCR of CDR3 regions with iRepertoire HTBI primers generated TCR beta libraries. TCRdb recomputed calls from the multiplex PCR reads with MiXCR, one row per CDR3 protein. The sample carries around 400,000 distinct CDR3 sequences, around 15% recorded once. The sample's time point: newly diagnosed GD, antithyroid drugs for less than 3 months. Making the TCR library involved RNA that had been extracted from PBMCs. The source was peripheral blood mononuclear cells (PBMCs), collected at new diagnosis, from a patient treated with antithyroid drugs. Receptors originate from a female donor with Graves disease.

This clonotype was observed many times. This rearrangement joins TRBV9 to TRBJ2-3, with a possible D match to TRBD2 (5 bases). Trimming shortened V by 1 base and J by 6 bases, and 9 bases separated the two germline ends. Germline V gene sequence: CDR1 SGDLS, CDR2 YYNGEE. The CDR3 covers 13 residues. CDR3 region: CASSVPGFDTQYF. The CDR3 DNA follows: TGTGCCAGCAGCGTACCGGGGTTTGATACGCAGTATTTT.

The chain couples TRBV18 to TRBJ1-5; TRBD1 might be the D (5 bases). The V gene's germline CDR1 is KGHSH and CDR2 LQKENI. Trimming left V 5 bases short and J 3 bases short, with 14 bases between. CDR3 size: 15 residues. This CDR3 is CASSSDQGINQPQHF. In nucleotides, the CDR3 is TGTGCCAGCTCATCCGACCAGGGAATCAATCAGCCCCAGCATTTT.

The chain is built from TRBV27 and TRBJ2-2; unclear D gene. Trimming removed 8 bases at V and 4 bases at J, with 17 bases between. The CDR3 is made up of 15 amino acids. The germline CDR1 and CDR2 sequences are MNHEY and SMNVEV (reference sequence). The CDR3 here is CASSGRNASTGELFF. In nucleotides, the CDR3 is TGTGCCAGCTCAGGACGGAACGCGAGCACCGGGGAGCTGTTTTTT.

In regard to this clonotype: A read error may be the cause here, since a much bigger clone is one base away. The V gene is TRBV6-1, the J gene TRBJ2-7; maybe TRBD2 (6 bases). This CDR3 is built from 12 residues. Germline CDR1 reads MNHNS; CDR2 reads SASEGT. The CDR3 DNA sequence: TGTGCCACAGGGACTTCTGCCTACGAGCAGCACTTC. Amino acids: CATGTSAYEQHF.

This clonotype was recorded at least ten times. The CDR3 sequence is CASSGTGGMNTQYF. Written as DNA, the CDR3 is TGTGCCAGCAGTGGGACAGGGGGTATGAATACGCAGTATTTT. V gene TRBV2 combines with J gene TRBJ2-3, with TRBD1 matching over 10 bases. The CDR3 is 14 residues long. The V gene's germline CDR1 is SNHLY and CDR2 FYNNEI. The J segment lost 7 bases and the V segment lost 4 bases, leaving 5 bases of the junction unmatched.

This clonotype was detected many times. The chain is built from TRBV3-1 and TRBJ1-1, with 7 bases lining up with TRBD1. Looked up from germline, CDR1 is LGHDT and CDR2 is YNNKEL (reference sequence). The CDR3 is made up of 15 amino acids. Unmatched junction bases numbered 5, after V lost 3 bases and J lost 1 base. The CDR3 sequence: CASSHYRGSNTEAFF. The DNA for the CDR3 is TGTGCCAGCAGCCACTACAGGGGATCGAACACTGAAGCTTTCTTT.

The chain links TRBV4-2 to TRBJ2-5, with 9 bases that match TRBD2. The CDR3 sequence is 15 residues long. Looked up from germline, CDR1 is LGHNA and CDR2 is YNFKEQ. Germline trimming cut 2 bases from V and 0 bases from J; bases unmatched to any gene: 1. The CDR3 DNA reads as TGTGCCAGCAGCCAACGGACTAGCGACCAAGAGACCCAGTACTTC. Its translation: CASSQRTSDQETQYF.

There are many counts of this clonotype. Being one base from a much bigger clone, this may be a read error. The J gene is TRBJ2-3, the V gene TRBV12-3 or TRBV12-4, with D unclear. This CDR3 has 10 amino acids. Trimming took 7 bases from V and 5 from J, leaving 4 bases between them. The CDR3 loop is CASKRDTQYF. In DNA form, the CDR3 reads TGTGCCAGCAAGAGAGATACGCAGTATTTT.

This clonotype has a count of ten or more. This chain links TRBV12-3 or TRBV12-4 with TRBJ2-4; 7 bases agree with TRBD2. The ends lost 7 bases at V and 6 bases at J; junction bases unmatched: 9. There are 14 residues in the CDR3. The CDR3 sequence is CASTHAGVLNIQYF. The DNA of the CDR3 is TGTGCCAGCACCCATGCGGGGGTTCTAAACATTCAGTACTTC.

This clonotype was found many times. The chain employs TRBV6-1 and TRBJ1-2, with D possibly being TRBD1 (6 bases). Germline V gene data show CDR1 as MNHNS and CDR2 as SASEGT. The length of the CDR3 is 12 residues. V dropped 8 bases and J dropped 6 bases, with 13 bases sitting between them. The CDR3 DNA sequence: TGTGCCAGCCTCTCCAGGGGAAATGGCTACACCTTC. The encoded protein is CASLSRGNGYTF.

This clonotype has ten or more counts. The chain joins TRBV20-1 to TRBJ1-1; D remains unclear. Trimming removed 5 bases from V and 5 bases from J, with 12 bases in between. The CDR3 length is 12 residues. CDR1 is DFQATT and CDR2 is SNEGSKA in the germline V gene (reference sequence). The CDR3 loop is CSARTRGTEAFF. CDR3 in DNA: TGCAGTGCTCGAACCCGGGGAACTGAAGCTTTCTTT.

This clonotype was seen at least ten times. The chain couples TRBV7-8 to TRBJ2-7, with a possible D match to TRBD2 (5 bases). The ends were cut back, 3 bases at V and 4 bases at J, with 16 bases in the middle. This CDR3 has 15 residues. Germline lookup yields CDR1 SGHVS and CDR2 FQNEAQ. Here the CDR3 reads CASSFGLAGMYEQYF. In nucleotides, the CDR3 is TGTGCCAGCAGCTTTGGTCTAGCTGGGATGTACGAGCAGTACTTC.

This clonotype was found many times. The V call is TRBV20-1, the J call TRBJ2-3; TRBD2 matches 14 bases. V was clipped by 4 bases and J by 4 bases; unmatched bases: 1. CDR1 and CDR2 from the germline V gene are DFQATT and SNEGSKA (reference sequence). This CDR3 has 14 amino acids. The CDR3 sequence is CSAMGLAGADTQYF. The CDR3 DNA sequence: TGCAGTGCTATGGGACTAGCGGGAGCAGATACGCAGTATTTT.

This clonotype was detected a few times. CDR3 region: CASSLPGTGGFSGANVLTF. The CDR3 nucleotides are TGTGCCAGCAGTTTACCCGGGACAGGGGGATTTTCTGGGGCCAACGTCCTGACTTTC. The chain joins TRBV28 to TRBJ2-6; 11 bases match TRBD1. This CDR3 is 19 amino acids long. The germline V gene has CDR1 MDHEN and CDR2 SYDVKM. The V and J ends lost 2 bases and 1 base, in that order; junction bases with no gene match: 7.

The table lists this clonotype with a few counts. This chain connects TRBV20-1 to TRBJ1-2; D might be TRBD1 (5 bases). There are 17 residues in the CDR3. V gave up 5 bases and J gave up 0 bases, with 22 bases separating them. Germline-derived CDR1 and CDR2 are DFQATT and SNEGSKA (reference sequence). The CDR3 nucleotides read TGCAGTGCTGAGAGGCCGAGACAGAAAAAACCTAACTATGGCTACACCTTC. As protein: CSAERPRQKKPNYGYTF.

This clonotype showed up many times. V gene TRBV5-1 combines with J gene TRBJ1-4; D ambiguous. V gave up 0 bases and J gave up 5 bases, with 8 bases separating them. Germline CDR1 reads SGHRS; CDR2 reads YFSETQ. The CDR3 spans 14 residues. The CDR3 loop is CASSLGHSNEKLFF. The CDR3 DNA sequence: TGCGCCAGCAGCTTGGGCCACTCAAATGAAAAACTGTTTTTT.

This clonotype was seen many times. The chain couples TRBV7-2 to TRBJ1-6; D gene unclear. The germline gives CDR1 SGHTA, CDR2 FQGNSA. The CDR3 length is 14 residues. V shed 5 bases and J shed 9 bases, with 14 bases lying between them. The CDR3 spells CASSQDRVTSPLHF. The CDR3 DNA reads as TGTGCCAGCAGCCAAGATCGGGTGACTTCACCCCTCCACTTT.

This clonotype was picked up many times. The CDR3 loop is CASSLTDNTGELFF. CDR3 nucleotide sequence: TGTGCCAGCAGCTTAACGGATAACACCGGGGAGCTGTTTTTT. The chain has TRBV7-3 and TRBJ2-2; D is unresolved. The CDR3 loop spans 14 amino acids. CDR1 and CDR2 from the germline V gene are SGHTA and FQGTGA. V shed 0 bases and J shed 2 bases, with 4 bases lying between them.

There are a few counts of this clonotype. This rearrangement joins TRBV6-1 to TRBJ1-6; D is ambiguous. Trimming pared 6 bases from V and 6 bases from J, leaving 6 bases between. The germline gives CDR1 MNHNS, CDR2 SASEGT. CDR3 size: 12 residues. Here the CDR3 reads CASRTSNSPLHF. The CDR3 DNA reads TGTGCCAGCAGAACCTCTAATTCACCCCTCCACTTT.

Ten or more counts support this clonotype. CDR3 coding DNA: TGTGCCAGCAGGGATTCACAGGGGGCCCACACCGGGGAGCTGTTTTTT. This encodes CASRDSQGAHTGELFF. V is TRBV2 and J is TRBJ2-2; 9 bases match TRBD1. Trimming cost V 6 bases and J 3 bases; bases outside gene matches: 8. Germline CDR1 and CDR2: SNHLY and FYNNEI. CDR3 length equals 16 residues.

This clonotype was seen many times. The junction departs from the called germline gene at one end, perhaps through a read error. The genes are TRBV5-5 and TRBJ1-3, with 7 nucleotides matching TRBD1. Germline loops: CDR1 SGHKS, CDR2 YYEKEE (reference sequence). The length of the CDR3 is 11 residues. The CDR3 sequence is CASSFGQEWWF. The CDR3 DNA reads TGTGCCAGCAGCTTTGGACAGGAATGGTGGTTT.

In its sample, this clonotype was seen many times. The chain combines TRBV12-3 or TRBV12-4 with TRBJ1-3; no reliable D call. V was clipped by 6 bases and J by 3 bases, with 15 bases between them. There are 15 residues in the CDR3. CDR3 coding DNA: TGTGCCAGCAGCTCCCACGGGGTTGGTGGAAACACCATATATTTT. This encodes CASSSHGVGGNTIYF.

The table lists this clonotype with many counts. The chain carries TRBV10-3 and TRBJ2-7; either TRBD1 or TRBD2 may fit D (5 bases each). The germline V gene encodes CDR1 ENHRY and CDR2 SYGVKD. V was clipped by 4 bases and J by 9 bases, with 10 bases between them. This CDR3 is built from 11 residues. As DNA, the CDR3 is TGTGCCATCAGTGGGGACGGTAGGCAGTACTTC. It yields the protein CAISGDGRQYF.

Many counts were recorded for this clonotype. The chain has TRBV6-1 and TRBJ2-3, with a tentative D call TRBD1 (5 bases). Trimming cost V 1 base and J 0 bases, with 11 bases left between them. CDR3 length equals 16 residues. The V gene's germline CDR1 is MNHNS and CDR2 SASEGT. The CDR3 reads CASSEGQGSSTDTQYF. The CDR3 DNA follows: TGTGCCAGCAGTGAAGGTCAGGGAAGTAGCACAGATACGCAGTATTTT.

This clonotype occurred many times. The chain combines TRBV6-1 with TRBJ1-5, with TRBD1 matching 7 bases. V lost 0 bases and J lost 0; bases outside the gene matches: 11. There are 19 residues in the CDR3. Per germline, CDR1 MNHNS and CDR2 SASEGT. The DNA of the CDR3 is TGTGCCAGCAGTGAAGCGGGATTCGGGACAGCGGGTAGCAATCAGCCCCAGCATTTT. Protein product: CASSEAGFGTAGSNQPQHF.

This clonotype was observed many times. The chain links TRBV24-1 to TRBJ2-1; TRBD2 is a possible D gene (6 bases). V gave up 3 bases and J gave up 6 bases, with 17 bases separating them. The length of the CDR3 is 16 residues. Germline V lookup: CDR1 KGHDR, CDR2 SFDVKD. The CDR3 loop is CATSDTQRATSNEQFF. The CDR3 bases are TGTGCCACCAGTGATACCCAGCGGGCGACCTCCAATGAGCAGTTCTTC.

This clonotype was seen many times. V and J are TRBV20-1 and TRBJ2-2; D remains unclear. CDR1 and CDR2 from the germline V gene are DFQATT and SNEGSKA (reference sequence). This CDR3 region has 14 residues. V shed 4 bases and J shed 0 bases, with 9 bases lying between them. CDR3 coding DNA: TGCAGTGCTAACCTTGAGACGAACACCGGGGAGCTGTTTTTT. Encoded protein: CSANLETNTGELFF.

This clonotype was detected ten times or more. This rearrangement joins TRBV30 to TRBJ2-7, with unresolved D. This CDR3 is built from 12 residues. With 0 bases removed from V and 3 bases from J, the gap between germline ends came to 6 bases. Germline V CDR1 and CDR2: GTSNPN, SVGIG (reference sequence). CDR3 sequence: CAWSVSGYEQYF. The CDR3 coding sequence is TGTGCCTGGAGTGTATCAGGCTACGAGCAGTACTTC.

The sample holds a few counts of this clonotype. The chain couples TRBV10-3 to TRBJ1-4, with D maybe TRBD1 (6 bases). CDR1 is ENHRY and CDR2 is SYGVKD in the germline V gene. CDR3 length equals 15 residues. V lost 3 bases to trimming and J lost 5 bases, with 13 bases between them. CDR3 region: CAISDRGQGNEKLFF. In DNA, the CDR3 is TGTGCCATCAGTGACAGGGGCCAGGGAAATGAAAAACTGTTTTTT.

This clonotype was observed at least ten times. The V gene is TRBV7-2, the J gene TRBJ2-5; perhaps TRBD2 as D (5 bases). The CDR3 totals 14 residues. The germline V and J ends were trimmed by 3 bases and 4 bases, with 12 bases remaining between them. Per germline, CDR1 SGHTA and CDR2 FQGNSA. This CDR3 reads CASSFSSSGETQYF. The DNA of the CDR3 is TGTGCCAGCAGCTTCAGCAGCAGCGGAGAGACCCAGTACTTC.